The 32 T cell receptor beta chains reported below all come from one sample, sequenced in a study of beta chain features in type 1 diabetes. What was sequenced were expressed TCRB transcripts, since all of the isolated RNA had been reverse transcribed. The table came from immunoSEQ multiplex PCR; TCRdb's copy has only in-frame clones and leaves some out. Of 350,000 to 450,000 clones listed, about 16% are singletons. The sample comprised naive CD4+ T cells from blood. These receptors were taken from a woman between 18 and 30 years old in good health.

The rearrangement links TRBV10-3 to TRBJ2-1; 14 nucleotides align to TRBD2. Trimming took 10 bases from V and 6 from J; bases not matched to a gene: 8. This CDR3 comprises 15 residues. Germline loops: CDR1 ENHRY, CDR2 SYGVKD. This CDR3 reads CATDAGTSGSNEQFF. The CDR3 nucleotides read TGTGCCACCGACGCCGGGACTAGCGGGAGCAATGAGCAGTTCTTC.

In this sample, this clone turned up a few times. CDR3 sequence reads: CASSPRGVGELFF. CDR3 coding DNA: TGTGCCAGCAGCCCCCGGGGGGTCGGGGAGCTGTTTTTT. The chain uses TRBV11-3 and TRBJ2-2, with 7 bases fitting TRBD2. The germline V gene encodes CDR1 SGHNT and CDR2 YENEEA. J was trimmed by 7 bases and V by 5 bases; bases with no gene match: 4. This CDR3 has 13 amino acids.

This rearrangement joins TRBV18 to TRBJ2-7, with 9 bases that match TRBD1. CDR1 is KGHSH, CDR2 LQKENI, per germline. Trimming removed 4 bases from V and 3 bases from J; junction bases left unmatched: 7. The CDR3 has 15 residues. CDR3 amino acids: CASSLWTGEVYEQYF. The CDR3 DNA reads as TGTGCCAGCTCACTATGGACAGGGGAGGTCTACGAGCAGTACTTC.

The chain uses TRBV4-3 and TRBJ2-2, with 12 bases matching TRBD2. Germline V gene data show CDR1 as LGHNA and CDR2 as YSLEER. The V segment lost 3 bases and the J segment 5 bases; nucleotides outside the gene matches: 4. CDR3 length equals 16 residues. The CDR3: CASSQRTSGETGELFF. CDR3 sequence (DNA): TGCGCCAGCAGCCAGAGGACTAGCGGGGAAACCGGGGAGCTGTTTTTT.

This clone was seen more than once but under ten times. The identical CDR3 is also encoded by other nucleotide sequences in the sample. This rearrangement joins TRBV28 to TRBJ1-1, with TRBD1 identical over 7 bases. CDR3 length: 14 residues. Germline V gives CDR1 MDHEN, CDR2 SYDVKM. V gave up 3 bases and J gave up 1 base; unmatched junction bases: 2. For the CDR3, the DNA is TGTGCCAGCAGTTTCGGGGACAGGAACACTGAAGCTTTCTTT. Protein: CASSFGDRNTEAFF. Variable domain in full (rest from reference TRBV28 and TRBJ1-1): DVKVTQSSRYLVKRTGEKVFLECVQDMDHENMFWYRQDPGLGLRLIYFSYDVKMKEKGDIPEGYSVSREKKERFSLILESASTNQTSMYLCASSFGDRNTEAFFGQGTRLTVV.

The chain is built from TRBV7-3 and TRBJ1-5; perhaps TRBD1 as D (6 bases). Trimming took off 5 bases at V and 6 bases at J, with 11 bases between the two ends. CDR1 and CDR2 from the germline V gene are SGHTA and FQGTGA. CDR3 length: 13 amino acids. The DNA for the CDR3 is TGTGCCAGCAGCCAGGGACAATCTCAGCCCCAGCATTTT. Translated: CASSQGQSQPQHF. The complete variable domain, with remaining parts taken from reference TRBV7-3 and TRBJ1-5, reads GAGVSQTPSNKVTEKGKYVELRCDPISGHTALYWYRQSLGQGPEFLIYFQGTGAADDSGLPNDRFFAVRPEGSVSTLKIQRTERGDSAVYLCASSQGQSQPQHFGDGTRLSIL.

This clone was recorded a few times. The chain employs TRBV18 and TRBJ1-5; a possible D gene is TRBD1 (5 bases). The CDR3 spans 15 residues. V lost 3 bases and J lost 7, with 16 bases in between. The germline V gene encodes CDR1 KGHSH and CDR2 LQKENI. The chain's CDR3 is CASSPSTVNGQPQHF. CDR3 in DNA: TGTGCCAGCTCACCCTCGACAGTAAATGGGCAGCCCCAGCATTTT.

This clone was observed a few times. The V and J genes are TRBV5-1 and TRBJ2-7, with 7 bases aligning to TRBD1. There are 14 residues in the CDR3. Per germline, CDR1 SGHRS and CDR2 YFSETQ. V lost 4 bases and J lost 2; bases outside the gene matches: 6. CDR3 nucleotide sequence: TGCGCCAGCAGCGGAACGGGGACAGCCTACGAGCAGTACTTC. Protein product: CASSGTGTAYEQYF.

This clone was seen a few times. This rearrangement joins TRBV14 to TRBJ2-5, with 9 bases fitting TRBD2. Losses at the gene ends were 0 bases for V and 4 bases for J; bases not matched to a gene: 6. CDR1 is SGHDN, CDR2 FVKESK, per germline. There are 16 residues in the CDR3. CDR3 nucleotide sequence: TGTGCCAGCAGCCAAGAAGACCGAGCGGGAGGAGAGACCCAGTACTTC. Protein product: CASSQEDRAGGETQYF.

The chain carries TRBV7-9 and TRBJ2-1; 9 bases agree with TRBD2. The germline gives CDR1 SEHNR, CDR2 FQNEAQ (reference sequence). J lost 8 bases, V lost 5 bases, and 10 bases had no gene match. The CDR3 covers 15 residues. For the CDR3, the DNA is TGTGCCAGCAGCCACGCAGCGGGAGGCGGTGATGAGCAGTTCTTC. Residues: CASSHAAGGGDEQFF.

J is TRBJ2-1 and V is TRBV19; TRBD1 agrees at 9 bases. The length of the CDR3 is 14 residues. V trimming: 3 bases; J trimming: 5 bases; junction bases outside the gene matches: 2. From germline, CDR1 is LNHDA and CDR2 SQIVND (reference sequence). CDR3 nucleotides: TGTGCCAGTAGTATTGGGACAGGGAACAATGAGCAGTTCTTC. Protein: CASSIGTGNNEQFF.

This clone was counted between two and nine times. This sequence joins TRBV28 and TRBJ1-2, with 9 nucleotides matching TRBD1. CDR1 MDHEN and CDR2 SYDVKM come from the germline V gene. V shed 8 bases, J shed 2 bases, and the junction held 3 bases outside the gene matches. The CDR3 extends over 13 amino acids. The CDR3 sequence: CASWDRVNYGYTF. In DNA form, the CDR3 reads TGTGCCAGCTGGGACAGGGTGAACTATGGCTACACCTTC.

This clone was seen only a few times. The J gene is TRBJ1-1, the V gene TRBV28; weak D call: TRBD1 (6 bases). The V end was cut by 5 bases, the J end by 1 base, with 14 bases between. Germline V gene sequence: CDR1 MDHEN, CDR2 SYDVKM. The CDR3 consists of 15 residues. The CDR3 nucleotides are TGTGCCAGCAGTATTGGGACACCCCGGAACACTGAAGCTTTCTTT. Translating it yields CASSIGTPRNTEAFF.

Only a few counts were recorded for this clone. V usage is TRBV18 and J usage is TRBJ2-1; 7 nucleotides line up with TRBD2. The V and J ends lost 4 bases and 7 bases, in that order; junction bases with no gene match: 10. Germline assignment: CDR1 KGHSH and CDR2 LQKENI. The CDR3 loop spans 15 amino acids. The CDR3: CASSQGLGSGNEQFF. The CDR3, as DNA: TGTGCCAGCTCACAGGGACTGGGTAGCGGGAATGAGCAGTTCTTC. Looking up the rest from reference TRBV18 and TRBJ2-1 gives the full variable domain: NAGVMQNPRHLVRRRGQEARLRCSPMKGHSHVYWYRQLPEEGLKFMVYLQKENIIDESGMPKERFSAEFPKEGPSILRIQQVVRGDSAAYFCASSQGLGSGNEQFFGPGTRLTVL.

The chain has TRBV4-2 and TRBJ2-1, with 7 bases matching TRBD2. Per the germline V gene, CDR1 is LGHNA and CDR2 is YNFKEQ. CDR3 length: 17 residues. The trim removed 0 bases at V and 1 base at J, leaving 6 bases unmatched. Written as DNA, the CDR3 is TGTGCCAGCAGCCAAGAAAGAGCGGGATTATCCTACAATGAGCAGTTCTTC. It specifies CASSQERAGLSYNEQFF.

Only a few counts were recorded for this clone. The chain links TRBV4-1 to TRBJ2-3; D is perhaps TRBD1 (5 bases). V was pared by 2 bases and J by 5 bases, with 8 bases between. This CDR3 comprises 13 residues. The germline V gene encodes CDR1 MGHRA and CDR2 YSYEKL. CDR3 DNA sequence: TGCGCCAGCAGCCAATCGACAGTAGATACGCAGTATTTT. Translation gives CASSQSTVDTQYF.

The rearrangement links TRBV10-2 to TRBJ2-7; TRBD2 might be the D (5 bases). V gave up 6 bases and J gave up 2 bases, with 11 bases separating them. There are 13 residues in the CDR3. Germline V lookup: CDR1 WSHSY, CDR2 SAAADI. CDR3 residues: CASRGGSTYEQYF. The CDR3 DNA reads TGCGCCAGCAGGGGCGGGTCCACCTACGAGCAGTACTTC.

This clone was counted only a few times. This chain links TRBV5-4 with TRBJ2-1, with 7 bases identical to TRBD1. The J segment lost 9 bases and the V segment lost 0 bases, leaving 6 bases of the junction unmatched. Germline V gene data show CDR1 as SGHNT and CDR2 as YYREEE (reference sequence). There are 14 residues in the CDR3. The CDR3 is CASSLDRGQGEQFF. For the CDR3, the DNA is TGTGCCAGCAGCTTGGACAGGGGACAAGGTGAGCAGTTCTTC. Variable domain in full (rest from reference TRBV5-4 and TRBJ2-1): ETGVTQSPTHLIKTRGQQVTLRCSSQSGHNTVSWYQQALGQGPQFIFQYYREEENGRGNFPPRFSGLQFPNYSSELNVNALELDDSALYLCASSLDRGQGEQFFGPGTRLTVL.

The chain couples TRBV7-9 to TRBJ2-1; 8 nucleotides agree with TRBD2. In germline, CDR1 is SEHNR, CDR2 FQNEAQ (reference sequence). Trimming removed 1 base from V and 2 bases from J; junction bases left unmatched: 7. The CDR3 is made up of 17 amino acids. The CDR3 DNA reads as TGTGCCAGCAGCTTAGGAAGGGGCGGGAGGACCTACAATGAGCAGTTCTTC. Translating gives CASSLGRGGRTYNEQFF.

V is TRBV7-3 and J is TRBJ1-5; no clear D gene. The CDR3 length is 13 residues. CDR1 is SGHTA and CDR2 is FQGTGA in the germline V gene. V was pared by 5 bases and J by 6 bases, with 11 bases between. The CDR3 here is CASSRGSFQPQHF. Here the CDR3 DNA reads TGTGCCAGCAGCCGGGGTTCTTTTCAGCCCCAGCATTTT.

The chain uses TRBV18 and TRBJ2-6, with TRBD1 matching 8 bases. CDR1 is KGHSH and CDR2 is LQKENI in the germline V gene. This CDR3 has 17 residues. The V segment lost 4 bases and the J segment 0 bases; nucleotides outside the gene matches: 5. The CDR3 sequence: CASSRDRLYSGANVLTF. CDR3 coding DNA: TGTGCCAGCTCACGGGACAGGTTATACTCTGGGGCCAACGTCCTGACTTTC.

There are a few counts of this clone. The chain's CDR3 is CASSRRGQGARNTEAFF. CDR3 DNA sequence: TGTGCCAGCAGCCGCCGGGGACAGGGGGCGCGGAACACTGAAGCTTTCTTT. The J gene is TRBJ1-1, the V gene TRBV7-2; 12 nucleotides line up with TRBD1. Germline trimming cut 5 bases from V and 1 base from J; bases unmatched to any gene: 8. CDR1 SGHTA and CDR2 FQGNSA come from the germline V gene. This CDR3 has 17 residues.

This sequence joins TRBV7-8 and TRBJ2-7, with 7 bases aligning to TRBD1. This CDR3 spans 13 amino acids. Germline CDR1 and CDR2: SGHVS and FQNEAQ. Losses at the gene ends were 7 bases for V and 5 bases for J; bases not matched to a gene: 8. In DNA form, the CDR3 reads TGTGCCAGCATCGACGGGACAGTCCACGAGCAGTACTTC. Translated, it gives CASIDGTVHEQYF.

This chain links TRBV20-1 with TRBJ1-2; unclear D gene. Looked up from germline, CDR1 is DFQATT and CDR2 is SNEGSKA (reference sequence). This CDR3 contains 10 residues. Written as DNA, the CDR3 is TGCAGATCGGGGATGAGGGGCTACACCTTC. It specifies CRSGMRGYTF.

This clone was counted between two and nine times. This chain links TRBV18 with TRBJ2-5, with 10 bases that match TRBD2. CDR3 length: 16 residues. V was pared by 1 base and J by 5 bases, with 7 bases of the junction left unmatched. CDR1 and CDR2 from the germline V gene are KGHSH and LQKENI. In DNA, the CDR3 is TGTGCCAGCTCACCACTGACAGCGGGAGGGTCTGAGACCCAGTACTTC. It encodes CASSPLTAGGSETQYF.

CDR3 protein: CASSEVDFLSSYEQYF. The CDR3 region has the DNA TGTGCCAGCAGTGAAGTGGACTTTTTGAGCTCCTACGAGCAGTACTTC. The rearrangement links TRBV25-1 to TRBJ2-7; D is possibly TRBD2 (5 bases). There are 16 residues in the CDR3. V gave up 2 bases and J gave up 0 bases, with 14 bases separating them. Looked up from germline, CDR1 is MGHDK and CDR2 is SYGVNS.

This chain links TRBV28 with TRBJ2-7, with D maybe TRBD2 (6 bases). This CDR3 region has 14 residues. V shed 7 bases and J shed 3 bases, with 16 bases lying between them. Looked up from germline, CDR1 is MDHEN and CDR2 is SYDVKM. This chain's CDR3 is CASIGGAPFYEQYF. DNA of the CDR3: TGTGCCAGCATCGGCGGGGCCCCTTTCTACGAGCAGTACTTC.

This clone has a single count. The chain carries TRBV9 and TRBJ2-7; 9 nucleotides line up with TRBD2. Germline lookup yields CDR1 SGDLS and CDR2 YYNGEE. The CDR3 consists of 15 residues. The J segment lost 6 bases and the V segment lost 0 bases, leaving 7 bases of the junction unmatched. The CDR3 protein is CASSVGSGGFREQYF. DNA of the CDR3: TGTGCCAGCAGCGTAGGTAGCGGGGGATTTCGCGAGCAGTACTTC.

This clone appeared a few times. The CDR3 protein is CASSKGPGLAGVETQYF. The CDR3 nucleotides are TGTGCCAGCAGCAAAGGCCCGGGACTAGCGGGAGTAGAGACCCAGTACTTC. The V gene is TRBV21-1, the J gene TRBJ2-5; TRBD2 was called by the table and not checked on the DNA. TRBV21-1 is described as a pseudogene. This CDR3 spans 17 amino acids.

This clone was picked up a small number of times. The chain is built from TRBV5-1 and TRBJ2-3, with unresolved D. Deletions cut 7 bases from V and 4 bases from J, with 16 bases between. The CDR3 is made up of 14 amino acids. Germline loops: CDR1 SGHRS, CDR2 YFSETQ. CDR3 bases: TGCGCCAGCGCCCGTGACACGCTTGCAGATACGCAGTATTTT. This sequence encodes CASARDTLADTQYF.

V usage is TRBV7-9 and J usage is TRBJ1-2; D call uncertain. CDR1 is SEHNR and CDR2 is FQNEAQ in the germline V gene (reference sequence). The CDR3 is 14 residues long. Trimming pared 5 bases from V and 8 bases from J, leaving 18 bases between. The CDR3 sequence: CASSPQEGGRGYTF. The CDR3 nucleotides are TGTGCCAGCAGCCCCCAGGAGGGAGGTCGGGGCTACACCTTC.

In nucleotides, the CDR3 is TGTGCCAGCAGCCTATCGACGGGAGGTTACGAGCAGTACTTC. Protein: CASSLSTGGYEQYF. The rearrangement uses TRBV6-5 and TRBJ2-7; 7 bases match TRBD2. This CDR3 comprises 14 residues. Germline values: CDR1 MNHEY, CDR2 SVGAGI. The V segment lost 6 bases and the J segment 4 bases; nucleotides outside the gene matches: 9.